These 12 T cell receptor beta chains came from one sample sequenced in a study of persistence of HIV-infected CD4 T cells. Their recognized antigens are unknown. The stimulus was lysate of CMV-infected fibroblasts, about 10 ug/mL. CD40L-negative CD69-negative CD45RO-high memory CD4+ T cells were sorted as populations depleted of antigen-responding cells. The libraries were made with immunoSEQ version 4 in survey mode. Using immunoSEQ multiplex PCR, the repertoire was profiled, and TCRdb retains in-frame clones only, with some absent. The data show some 48,000 clones, with around 80% seen just once and 2.5% to 3.5% held by the top ten. The sample in question was CD4+ T cells sorted from PBMCs after approximately 19-hour stimulation, obtained from a patient who received antiretroviral therapy. These receptors were taken from an adult man with HIV who was CMV-seropositive.

This clone was seen once. This chain links TRBV21-1 with TRBJ2-7; the listed D gene, TRBD1, was not tested against the DNA. TRBV21-1 is marked as a pseudogene. There are 12 residues in the CDR3. DNA for the CDR3: TGTGCCATCCGGGACAGGGATTGGGAGCAGTACTTC. This gives the protein CAIRDRDWEQYF.

This chain joins TRBV6-6 and TRBJ1-1; 11 bases match TRBD1. V lost 5 bases to trimming and J lost 3 bases; unmatched junction nucleotides: 17. Germline V gene lookup returns CDR1 MNHNY and CDR2 SVGAGI (reference sequence). The CDR3 covers 19 residues. In nucleotides, the CDR3 is TGTGCCAGCAGTCACAACCCCTGGGACAGGGGGGAAAGATACACTGAAGCTTTCTTT. Residues: CASSHNPWDRGERYTEAFF.

This rearrangement joins TRBV12-5 to TRBJ1-1; D may be TRBD1 (5 bases). The CDR3 is 15 amino acids. Germline assignment: CDR1 LGHNT and CDR2 FRNRAP. V was cut by 0 bases and J by 4 bases, with 12 bases left in between. The chain's CDR3 is CASGLVETEGTEAFF. Written as DNA, the CDR3 is TGTGCTAGTGGTTTGGTAGAGACAGAGGGCACTGAAGCTTTCTTT.

The chain carries TRBV5-1 and TRBJ1-3; possible D gene TRBD1, 6 bases. CDR3 length equals 13 residues. The V gene lost 4 bases and the J gene lost 6 bases, with 11 bases spanning the gap. Germline CDR1 is SGHRS and CDR2 is YFSETQ. This CDR3 is CASSTPGENTIYF. The CDR3, as DNA: TGCGCCAGCAGCACACCAGGGGAAAACACCATATATTTT.

The chain has TRBV5-1 and TRBJ1-4; 7 nucleotides align to TRBD1. CDR3 length: 16 amino acids. Germline V gene lookup returns CDR1 SGHRS and CDR2 YFSETQ. V lost 4 bases and J lost 3; bases outside the gene matches: 9. The CDR3 region is CASSLHGTESNEKLFF. The CDR3 bases are TGCGCCAGCAGCCTACACGGGACAGAATCTAATGAAAAACTGTTTTTT.

This rearrangement joins TRBV9 to TRBJ2-5; 8 bases fit TRBD2. Trimming at V came to 3 bases and at J to 4 bases, leaving 11 bases not matched to a gene. The CDR3 runs to 16 residues. Germline assignment: CDR1 SGDLS and CDR2 YYNGEE. CDR3 in DNA: TGTGCCAGCAGCGGAACTCCGGGACGGGGGGGAGAGACCCAGTACTTC. Translated, it gives CASSGTPGRGGETQYF.

The chain couples TRBV5-8 to TRBJ1-6, with 7 bases fitting TRBD1. With 7 bases clipped from V and 5 bases from J, the junction kept 6 bases outside the gene matches. CDR1 is SGHTS, CDR2 YDEGEE, per germline. This CDR3 contains 14 residues. CDR3 coding DNA: TGTGCCAGCCTAGCGGGACAGCATAATTCACCCCTCCACTTT. Protein product: CASLAGQHNSPLHF.

This clone has more than one count but fewer than ten. This chain uses TRBV5-5 with TRBJ2-1; D not certain. The CDR3 runs to 13 residues. Germline lookup yields CDR1 SGHKS and CDR2 YYEKEE (reference sequence). V was shortened by 4 bases and J by 4 bases, with 9 bases between the two germline ends. CDR3 protein: CASSTLVYNEQFF. The CDR3 region has the DNA TGTGCCAGCAGCACCCTAGTGTACAATGAGCAGTTCTTC.

The chain employs TRBV9 and TRBJ1-2; the D gene is possibly TRBD1 (5 bases). CDR1 is SGDLS and CDR2 is YYNGEE in the germline V gene. The CDR3 totals 14 residues. The V gene lost 4 bases and the J gene lost 2 bases, with 12 bases spanning the gap. The CDR3 bases are TGTGCCAGCAGCCCCCGGGACCTAAACTATGGCTACACCTTC. This codes for CASSPRDLNYGYTF.

This chain joins TRBV29-1 and TRBJ2-3; 10 bases align to TRBD1. V shed 8 bases and J 4 bases; nucleotides not matched to a gene: 6. Germline V gene data show CDR1 as SQVTM and CDR2 as ANQGSEA. The CDR3 loop spans 13 amino acids. The CDR3 bases are TGCAGCAGTCGGACAGGGGGAGCAGATACGCAGTATTTT. Its protein product is CSSRTGGADTQYF.

CDR3 sequence: CASFRTLNTEAFF. CDR3 DNA: TGTGCCAGCTTTCGGACACTTAACACTGAAGCTTTCTTT. The rearrangement uses TRBV6-5 and TRBJ1-1; possibly TRBD1 for D (5 bases). The CDR3 totals 13 residues. Per the germline V gene, CDR1 is MNHEY and CDR2 is SVGAGI. Trimming shortened V by 8 bases and J by 2 bases, and 12 bases separated the two germline ends.

The gene calls are TRBV25-1 and TRBJ2-7; TRBD1 matches 8 bases. Per germline, CDR1 MGHDK and CDR2 SYGVNS. V lost 2 bases and J lost 1; bases outside the gene matches: 7. The CDR3 totals 16 residues. In DNA form, the CDR3 reads TGTGCCAGCAGTGAAACAAGAGGACAGGGATCCTACGAGCAGTACTTC. This gives the protein CASSETRGQGSYEQYF.